A single sample gave rise to the 17 T cell receptor beta chains below, sequenced in a study of OX40 agonist ivuxolimab in advanced cancers. Sequenced by immunoSEQ multiplex PCR; TCRdb stores in-frame clones only, minus some. The sample shows fewer than 45,000 clones, 75% to 85% of them seen only once. This sample comprised CD4+ or CD8+ T cells sorted from blood, obtained in a trial of the OX40 agonist ivuxolimab. The receptor set was obtained from an adult with an advanced solid tumor such as melanoma, head and neck, liver or kidney cancer.

The rearrangement joins TRBV2 to TRBJ2-7; 7 bases fit TRBD2. Germline CDR1 reads SNHLY; CDR2 reads FYNNEI. The CDR3 is made up of 13 amino acids. The trim removed 7 bases at V and 4 bases at J, leaving 7 bases unmatched. The CDR3 coding sequence is TGTGCCAGCAACCTTAGGCGGGAGTACGAGCAGTACTTC. This codes for CASNLRREYEQYF. The whole variable domain, remainder taken from reference TRBV2 and TRBJ2-7, is EPEVTQTPSHQVTQMGQEVILRCVPISNHLYFYWYRQILGQKVEFLVSFYNNEISEKSEIFDDQFSVERPDGSNFTLKIRSTKLEDSAMYFCASNLRREYEQYFGPGTRLTVT.

The rearrangement links TRBV7-3 to TRBJ2-1, with 10 bases aligning to TRBD2. Germline V CDR1 and CDR2: SGHTA, FQGTGA. CDR3 length: 17 residues. The V gene end was trimmed by 1 base and the J gene end by 7 bases; junction bases not matched to a gene: 10. The CDR3 sequence: CASSLIAGGVSGNEQFF. In DNA, the CDR3 is TGTGCCAGCAGCTTAATAGCGGGAGGCGTATCTGGGAATGAGCAGTTCTTC. Full variable domain (remainder filled in from reference TRBV7-3 and TRBJ2-1): GAGVSQTPSNKVTEKGKYVELRCDPISGHTALYWYRQSLGQGPEFLIYFQGTGAADDSGLPNDRFFAVRPEGSVSTLKIQRTERGDSAVYLCASSLIAGGVSGNEQFFGPGTRLTVL.

The V call is TRBV5-1, the J call TRBJ1-3; D might be TRBD1 (5 bases). V lost 4 bases and J 3 bases, leaving 8 bases between the germline ends. Germline lookup yields CDR1 SGHRS and CDR2 YFSETQ. This CDR3 is built from 13 residues. The CDR3 reads CASSRDLGNTIYF. The CDR3 DNA reads TGCGCCAGCAGCCGGGACCTTGGAAACACCATATATTTT.

The gene calls are TRBV5-1 and TRBJ2-7; D is unclear. Germline V lookup: CDR1 SGHRS, CDR2 YFSETQ. The V end was cut by 4 bases, the J end by 5 bases, with 10 bases between. The CDR3 extends over 12 amino acids. The DNA for the CDR3 is TGCGCCAGCAGCAAGGACGCGAACGAGCAGTACTTC. It translates to CASSKDANEQYF.

The table lists this clone with a few counts. The chain recombines TRBV30 with TRBJ2-7; D perhaps matches TRBD1 (9 bases). V lost 2 bases to trimming and J lost 4 bases, with 18 bases between them. The CDR3 runs 15 residues. Germline V gene sequence: CDR1 GTSNPN, CDR2 SVGIG (reference sequence). The CDR3 spells CAWSRGGQGSYEQYF. As DNA, the CDR3 is TGTGCCTGGAGTCGGGGGGGACAGGGTTCGTACGAGCAGTACTTC.

This rearrangement joins TRBV10-3 to TRBJ2-7; a possible D gene is TRBD1 (5 bases). The ends were cut back, 9 bases at V and 0 bases at J, with 15 bases in the middle. This CDR3 has 14 residues. Germline CDR1 and CDR2: ENHRY and SYGVKD. Here the CDR3 reads CAITGDRLSYEQYF. CDR3 nucleotide sequence: TGTGCCATAACAGGTGACCGACTCTCCTACGAGCAGTACTTC.

V and J are TRBV2 and TRBJ1-2, with a possible D match to TRBD1 (5 bases). This CDR3 is built from 14 residues. The V end lost 7 bases, the J end lost 4 bases, and 16 bases lay between the germline ends. Germline V gene sequence: CDR1 SNHLY, CDR2 FYNNEI. CDR3 nucleotides: TGTGCCAGCACGAGAGGGACCAAGACCTATGGCTACACCTTC. Protein product: CASTRGTKTYGYTF.

The gene calls are TRBV6-1 and TRBJ2-1; a weak D match, TRBD2 (6 bases). The CDR3 spans 14 residues. Germline loops: CDR1 MNHNS, CDR2 SASEGT. V was pared by 8 bases and J by 7 bases, with 18 bases between. For the CDR3, the DNA is TGTGCCAGCCTCCTTAGCGGAGGGAATAATGAGCAGTTCTTC. This translates into CASLLSGGNNEQFF.

The chain carries TRBV15 and TRBJ2-1, with 10 nucleotides matching TRBD2. There are 14 residues in the CDR3. V was clipped by 8 bases and J by 7 bases; unmatched bases: 8. Germline CDR1 and CDR2: LNHNV and YYDKDF (reference sequence). The CDR3 spells CATSAGGPGNEQFF. Here the CDR3 DNA reads TGTGCCACCTCAGCGGGAGGGCCTGGGAATGAGCAGTTCTTC.

V gene TRBV11-3 combines with J gene TRBJ2-7, with 8 bases lining up with TRBD1. The junction had 9 bases not matched to a gene; V was cut back by 1 base and J by 10 bases. Germline V gene sequence: CDR1 SGHNT, CDR2 YENEEA. The CDR3 covers 14 residues. The CDR3 reads CASSLGGQEQPQYF. In DNA form, the CDR3 reads TGTGCCAGCAGCTTAGGGGGACAGGAGCAGCCTCAGTACTTC.

The CDR3 loop reads CASRPSGMGETQYF. CDR3 nucleotides: TGTGCCAGCAGACCTAGCGGGATGGGGGAGACCCAGTACTTC. The chain uses TRBV27 and TRBJ2-5; 9 bases agree with TRBD2. Germline assignment: CDR1 MNHEY and CDR2 SMNVEV (reference sequence). CDR3 length equals 14 residues. J gave up 5 bases and V 6 bases, and 7 bases lay outside the gene matches.

V gene TRBV5-6 combines with J gene TRBJ2-1; D is possibly TRBD2 (6 bases). The germline gives CDR1 SGHDT, CDR2 YYEEEE. The CDR3 covers 15 residues. Trimming removed 0 bases at V and 9 bases at J, with 16 bases between. CDR3 amino acids: CASSLGLVAQGEQFF. CDR3 nucleotide sequence: TGTGCCAGCAGCTTGGGACTAGTGGCCCAGGGTGAGCAGTTCTTC.

With regard to this clone: One end of the junction is discordant with germline, which a read error may explain. The chain joins TRBV7-9 to TRBJ2-4; no reliable D call. Germline CDR1 is SEHNR and CDR2 is FQNEAQ (reference sequence). The CDR3 spans 12 residues. CDR3 in amino acids: CASSLHGAEADF. In DNA, the CDR3 is TGTGCCAGCAGCCTCCACGGCGCAGAAGCAGACTTC.

The chain combines TRBV6-6 with TRBJ1-2; 7 bases match TRBD1. Losses at the gene ends were 7 bases for V and 10 bases for J; bases not matched to a gene: 15. Germline V gene data show CDR1 as MNHNY and CDR2 as SVGAGI (reference sequence). The length of the CDR3 is 14 residues. The CDR3 region has the DNA TGTGCCAGCATTAAACAACTGGGGGACAGCCTCTACACCTTC. This gives the protein CASIKQLGDSLYTF.

This clone came up a few times. This chain joins TRBV30 and TRBJ1-5; 7 positions agree with TRBD1. This CDR3 region has 13 residues. V gave up 3 bases and J gave up 6 bases; unmatched junction bases: 5. Germline lookup yields CDR1 GTSNPN and CDR2 SVGIG (reference sequence). The CDR3 sequence is CAWSNRGLQPQHF. The CDR3 nucleotides read TGTGCCTGGAGCAACAGGGGCCTTCAGCCCCAGCATTTT.

The rearrangement uses TRBV7-2 and TRBJ1-5; D not resolved. The germline V and J ends were trimmed by 6 bases and 1 base, with 10 bases remaining between them. CDR3 length equals 14 residues. The germline gives CDR1 SGHTA, CDR2 FQGNSA. The CDR3 sequence: CASSRVGSNQPQHF. CDR3 bases: TGTGCCAGCAGTAGGGTGGGAAGCAATCAGCCCCAGCATTTT.

This clone appeared a single time. One junction end does not reproduce the germline sequence, and a read error may be involved. J is TRBJ2-7 and V is TRBV23-1, with D tentatively TRBD2 (6 bases). TRBV23-1 is an ORF, and what it does is uncertain. The CDR3 covers 8 residues. CDR3 amino acids: CASSQEGF. The CDR3 coding sequence is TGCGCCAGCAGTCAGGAGGGGTTC.